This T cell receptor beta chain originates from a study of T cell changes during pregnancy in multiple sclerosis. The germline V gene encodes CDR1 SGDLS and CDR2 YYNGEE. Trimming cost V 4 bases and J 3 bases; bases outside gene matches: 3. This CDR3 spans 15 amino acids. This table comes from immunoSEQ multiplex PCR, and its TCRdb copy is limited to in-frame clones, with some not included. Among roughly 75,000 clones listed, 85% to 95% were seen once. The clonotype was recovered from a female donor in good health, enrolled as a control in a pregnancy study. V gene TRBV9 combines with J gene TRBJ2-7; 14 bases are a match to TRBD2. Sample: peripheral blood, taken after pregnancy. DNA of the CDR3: TGTGCCAGCAGCCCTGGACTAGCGGGAGGCTACGAGCAGTACTTC. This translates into CASSPGLAGGYEQYF. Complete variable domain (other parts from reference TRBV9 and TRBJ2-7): DSGVTQTPKHLITATGQRVTLRCSPRSGDLSVYWYQQSLDQGLQFLIQYYNGEERAKGNILERFSAQQFPDLHSELNLSSLELGDSALYFCASSPGLAGGYEQYFGPGTRLTVT.